This TCR beta chain was observed in a study of T cells after yellow fever vaccination. Conversion of TCR transcripts into cDNA relied on 5'RACE template switching, which added a universal primer site and UMIs. MiXCR was run by TCRdb on the 5' RACE reads, yielding one entry per CDR3 protein. The table includes some 300,000 distinct CDR3 sequences, 7.5% to 9% detected once. Trimming cost V 6 bases and J 7 bases, with 18 bases left between them. Germline assignment: CDR1 LGHDT and CDR2 YNNKEL (reference sequence). The CDR3 sequence is 15 residues long. With respect to this clonotype: Its specificity is not known.

Study-wide points: Reappearance after the booster was seen for most primary-vaccination clones, at more than 95% CD4 and roughly 90% CD8. The secondary response showed a weaker magnitude and a faster peak, day 5 versus 15. Across the CD4 and CD8 compartments, a small share of clonotypes was present in both.

The chain combines TRBV3-1 with TRBJ1-4; D perhaps matches TRBD1 (5 bases). The source material was CD4+ T cells sorted from PBMCs, sampled 5 days after the yellow fever booster vaccination. The source is a young man who received the YFV17D yellow fever vaccine. Written as DNA, the CDR3 is TGTGCCAGCAGAGAGGGGACTTTGCATGTTGAAAAACTGTTTTTT. Amino acids: CASREGTLHVEKLFF.